This TCR beta chain was identified in a study of OX40 agonist ivuxolimab in advanced cancers. As for the study in general: Males comprised approximately 84% of the group, whose mean age was about 62 years (range roughly 20 to 85). It was permissible to have had prior anti-PD-1, anti-PD-L1 or anti-CTLA-4 therapy, and over 35% had some.

Measured with immunoSEQ multiplex PCR; TCRdb has only the in-frame clones, and not every one. The data show tens of thousands of clones, about 89% seen once. Trimming removed 4 bases from V and 2 bases from J, with 4 bases in between. The CDR3 spans 12 residues. Germline V gene sequence: CDR1 SGHNT, CDR2 YYREEE (reference sequence). The sequence was obtained from an adult with an advanced solid tumor such as melanoma, head and neck, liver or kidney cancer. Sequences were derived from CD4+ or CD8+ T cells sorted from blood, sampled in a trial of the OX40 agonist ivuxolimab. The chain recombines TRBV5-4 with TRBJ2-1; D is undetermined. CDR3 sequence reads: CASSPTYNEQFF. In nucleotides, the CDR3 is TGTGCCAGCAGCCCTACCTACAATGAGCAGTTCTTC.